The 32 T cell receptor beta chains in this list originate from one sample, sequenced in a study of blood T cell repertoires in COVID-19. Assay: immunoSEQ multiplex PCR; the TCRdb copy retains only in-frame clones and omits some. The sample contains some 200,000 clones, roughly four fifths of which appear only once. Sequencing input: peripheral blood. The receptors were gathered from a woman aged 40-49 years with acute or convalescent COVID-19.

The chain combines TRBV3-1 (or the pseudogene TRBV3-2) with TRBJ1-1; D ambiguous. Trimming left V 0 bases short and J 1 base short, with 3 bases between. This CDR3 region has 13 residues. Germline V gene sequence: CDR1 LGHDT, CDR2 YNNKEL (reference sequence). The CDR3 sequence: CASSQDGNTEAFF. CDR3 nucleotides: TGTGCCAGCAGCCAAGACGGGAACACTGAAGCTTTCTTT.

This sequence joins TRBV29-1 and TRBJ1-1; D possibly corresponds to TRBD1 (5 bases). CDR1 SQVTM and CDR2 ANQGSEA come from the germline V gene. This CDR3 region has 13 residues. V was trimmed by 0 bases and J by 1 base, leaving 6 bases between them. CDR3 amino acids: CSVEDGQNTEAFF. The DNA of the CDR3 is TGCAGCGTTGAAGACGGACAGAACACTGAAGCTTTCTTT.

The sample holds one count of this clone. This chain uses TRBV5-8 with TRBJ2-3; TRBD2 might be the D (7 bases). V was clipped by 10 bases and J by 0 bases, with 21 bases between them. This CDR3 region has 16 residues. CDR1 SGHTS and CDR2 YDEGEE come from the germline V gene. This CDR3 reads CACDNWGGLSTDTQYF. CDR3 DNA sequence: TGTGCCTGCGACAACTGGGGGGGCCTTAGCACAGATACGCAGTATTTT.

The chain recombines TRBV1 with TRBJ1-5; the tabulated D call, TRBD1, remains unverified against the DNA. TRBV1 is a pseudogene segment. There are 12 residues in the CDR3. Here the CDR3 DNA reads TGCACCAGCAACAGAAGCAATCAGCCCCAGCATTTT. Translating it yields CTSNRSNQPQHF.

J is TRBJ2-1 and V is TRBV5-5, with D perhaps TRBD2 (5 bases). From germline, CDR1 is SGHKS and CDR2 YYEKEE (reference sequence). The ends were cut back, 3 bases at V and 10 bases at J, with 17 bases in the middle. The CDR3 is 14 amino acids. CDR3 in DNA: TGTGCCAGCAGCTCCGGACTGGCCGAATGGGAGCAGTTCTTC. Its protein product is CASSSGLAEWEQFF.

The V gene is TRBV5-1, the J gene TRBJ2-5, with 8 positions matching TRBD1. V was pared by 3 bases and J by 2 bases, with 0 bases of the junction left unmatched. Germline V gives CDR1 SGHRS, CDR2 YFSETQ. This CDR3 is 13 amino acids long. CDR3 nucleotide sequence: TGCGCCAGCAGCTACAGGGGGCAAGAGACCCAGTACTTC. This encodes CASSYRGQETQYF. Variable domain in full (rest from reference TRBV5-1 and TRBJ2-5): KAGVTQTPRYLIKTRGQQVTLSCSPISGHRSVSWYQQTPGQGLQFLFEYFSETQRNKGNFPGRFSGRQFSNSRSEMNVSTLELGDSALYLCASSYRGQETQYFGPGTRLLVL.

The chain has TRBV6-5 and TRBJ1-1; D uncertain. V lost 0 bases and J lost 2, with 7 bases in between. Germline V CDR1 and CDR2: MNHEY, SVGAGI. This CDR3 has 14 residues. CDR3 nucleotides: TGTGCCAGCAGTTACTCCACAGATAACACTGAAGCTTTCTTT. Amino acid sequence: CASSYSTDNTEAFF.

This chain connects TRBV6-5 to TRBJ1-6; 7 nucleotides match TRBD1. Per the germline V gene, CDR1 is MNHEY and CDR2 is SVGAGI. After removal of 10 bases from V and 7 bases from J, the junction contained 4 bases not matched to a gene. The CDR3 extends over 12 amino acids. CDR3 bases: TGTGCCACCGGCAGGGGGAATTCACCCCTCCACTTT. Translating gives CATGRGNSPLHF.

V gene TRBV12-3 or TRBV12-4 combines with J gene TRBJ2-3; tentatively, D is TRBD2 (6 bases). The CDR3 sequence is 13 residues long. Trimming pared 8 bases from V and 4 bases from J, leaving 13 bases between. In nucleotides, the CDR3 is TGTGCCAGCGGGATCTGGGGGGCAGATACGCAGTATTTT. Translation gives CASGIWGADTQYF.

The chain is built from TRBV3-1 (or the pseudogene TRBV3-2) and TRBJ2-5; weak D call: TRBD1 (6 bases). CDR3 length: 15 residues. V was cut by 4 bases and J by 5 bases, with 17 bases left in between. Germline assignment: CDR1 LGHDT and CDR2 YNNKEL (reference sequence). The CDR3 loop reads CASSPGQSAEETQYF. CDR3 bases: TGTGCCAGCAGCCCGGGACAATCGGCGGAGGAGACCCAGTACTTC.

The chain couples TRBV19 to TRBJ1-1; D is perhaps TRBD1 (5 bases). The CDR3 is 13 amino acids. Per the germline V gene, CDR1 is LNHDA and CDR2 is SQIVND (reference sequence). Trimming removed 5 bases at V and 6 bases at J, with 13 bases between. The CDR3 DNA is TGTGCCAGTAGTCGGGGAGGGGTACCTGAAGCTTTCTTT. Translation gives CASSRGGVPEAFF. Full variable domain (remainder filled in from reference TRBV19 and TRBJ1-1): DGGITQSPKYLFRKEGQNVTLSCEQNLNHDAMYWYRQDPGQGLRLIYYSQIVNDFQKGDIAEGYSVSREKKESFPLTVTSAQKNPTAFYLCASSRGGVPEAFFGQGTRLTVV.

The gene calls are TRBV24-1 and TRBJ2-1; no definite D call. The CDR3 contains 13 residues. CDR1 and CDR2 from the germline V gene are KGHDR and SFDVKD. V gave up 5 bases and J gave up 4 bases, with 8 bases separating them. In DNA, the CDR3 is TGTGCCACCAGTGCGAAGAGTTACAATGAGCAGTTCTTC. Its protein product is CATSAKSYNEQFF.

The V gene is TRBV27, the J gene TRBJ1-1; D uncertain. V was cut by 3 bases and J by 1 base, with 9 bases left in between. Germline V gives CDR1 MNHEY, CDR2 SMNVEV (reference sequence). This CDR3 has 14 residues. The CDR3 loop is CASSFARENTEAFF. CDR3 coding DNA: TGTGCCAGCAGTTTCGCCCGGGAGAACACTGAAGCTTTCTTT.

The chain couples TRBV2 to TRBJ2-1; TRBD2 agrees at 10 bases. The junction had 2 bases not matched to a gene; V was cut back by 5 bases and J by 13 bases. Germline V lookup: CDR1 SNHLY, CDR2 FYNNEI. The length of the CDR3 is 11 residues. CDR3 bases: TGTGCCAGCAGTCCTAGCGGGAGACAGTTCTTC. The encoded protein is CASSPSGRQFF.

J is TRBJ2-3 and V is TRBV18; D possibly corresponds to TRBD1 (7 bases). This CDR3 region has 15 residues. Trimming pared 11 bases from V and 3 bases from J, leaving 21 bases between. Germline V lookup: CDR1 KGHSH, CDR2 LQKENI. Here the CDR3 reads CALTGETGATDTQYF. CDR3 nucleotides: TGTGCCCTCACGGGGGAAACAGGGGCAACAGATACGCAGTATTTT.

This rearrangement joins TRBV27 to TRBJ2-3, with 9 bases lining up with TRBD2. Trimming removed 6 bases from V and 1 base from J; junction bases left unmatched: 11. CDR1 is MNHEY, CDR2 SMNVEV, per germline (reference sequence). The CDR3 consists of 17 residues. This CDR3 reads CASSLSAGGSGTDTQYF. The CDR3 region has the DNA TGTGCCAGCAGCCTCTCTGCGGGAGGGTCTGGCACAGATACGCAGTATTTT.

A note on this clone: Other DNA sequences of this sample code for an identical CDR3. The CDR3 region has the DNA TGTGCCAGCAGTTTAGGGGGCGGTCAGCCCCAGCATTTT. It encodes CASSLGGGQPQHF. This chain uses TRBV27 with TRBJ1-5, with D perhaps matching TRBD1 (6 bases). The germline V and J ends were trimmed by 2 bases and 6 bases, with 8 bases remaining between them. There are 13 residues in the CDR3. CDR1 is MNHEY and CDR2 is SMNVEV in the germline V gene (reference sequence).

The chain links TRBV30 to TRBJ2-7; 7 nucleotides agree with TRBD2. Germline CDR1 and CDR2: GTSNPN and SVGIG (reference sequence). The CDR3 is 15 residues long. V trimming: 2 bases; J trimming: 2 bases; junction bases outside the gene matches: 9. CDR3 DNA: TGTGCCTGGAGTCCCCCCCGCGGGAGAACCTACGAGCAGTACTTC. Protein sequence: CAWSPPRGRTYEQYF.

This sequence joins TRBV7-6 and TRBJ1-6, with 11 bases lining up with TRBD1. Losses at the gene ends were 5 bases for V and 7 bases for J; bases not matched to a gene: 4. The CDR3 is 15 residues long. From germline, CDR1 is SGHVS and CDR2 FNYEAQ. The CDR3 nucleotides are TGTGCCAGCAGCCTAAGGACAGGGGGCAATTCACCCCTCCACTTT. Protein sequence: CASSLRTGGNSPLHF.

V and J are TRBV6-1 and TRBJ1-6, with D possibly being TRBD1 (6 bases). The CDR3 is 15 residues long. Germline CDR1 MNHNS, CDR2 SASEGT. Trimming took 8 bases from V and 9 from J, leaving 20 bases between them. The CDR3 protein is CASLPRGAQLSPLHF. The CDR3 DNA follows: TGTGCCAGCCTCCCACGGGGGGCTCAGCTTTCACCCCTCCACTTT.

CDR3 sequence: CASRVTTQGSSQHF. The CDR3 DNA reads TGTGCCAGCAGAGTCACCACCCAGGGGTCGTCCCAGCATTTT. This chain joins TRBV28 and TRBJ1-5, with D perhaps TRBD1 (6 bases). V dropped 6 bases and J dropped 11 bases, with 20 bases sitting between them. CDR1 and CDR2 from the germline V gene are MDHEN and SYDVKM. The CDR3 loop spans 14 amino acids.

The chain carries TRBV28 and TRBJ1-4; 7 nucleotides line up with TRBD1. The CDR3 is 14 amino acids. The J segment lost 6 bases and the V segment lost 4 bases, leaving 5 bases of the junction unmatched. The germline V gene encodes CDR1 MDHEN and CDR2 SYDVKM. This chain's CDR3 is CASSSPGGHEKLFF. In nucleotides, the CDR3 is TGTGCCAGCAGTTCCCCAGGGGGGCATGAAAAACTGTTTTTT.

The chain uses TRBV12-5 and TRBJ2-1, with D maybe TRBD2 (7 bases). CDR1 LGHNT and CDR2 FRNRAP come from the germline V gene. Trimming removed 0 bases from V and 0 bases from J, with 12 bases in between. CDR3 length: 17 amino acids. CDR3 in amino acids: CASGLVLGGASYNEQFF. Here the CDR3 DNA reads TGTGCTAGTGGTTTGGTATTGGGGGGGGCCTCCTACAATGAGCAGTTCTTC.

About this clone itself: The same CDR3 can be traced to other DNA sequences in this sample. The V call is TRBV7-9, the J call TRBJ1-3, with D uncertain. This CDR3 is built from 13 residues. Germline V CDR1 and CDR2: SEHNR, FQNEAQ (reference sequence). Trimming pared 6 bases from V and 0 bases from J, leaving 6 bases between. The DNA of the CDR3 is TGTGCCAGCAGTCCGGGCTCTGGAAACACCATATATTTT. Residues: CASSPGSGNTIYF.

The V gene is TRBV19, the J gene TRBJ2-6; 7 positions match TRBD1. From germline, CDR1 is LNHDA and CDR2 SQIVND (reference sequence). The CDR3 runs 20 residues. V was clipped by 4 bases and J by 0 bases; unmatched bases: 15. This CDR3 is CASSTEGNRGRGSGANVLTF. The CDR3 DNA is TGTGCCAGTAGTACAGAAGGGAACAGGGGCCGTGGCTCTGGGGCCAACGTCCTGACTTTC.

The chain couples TRBV28 to TRBJ2-5; 11 positions agree with TRBD2. CDR1 MDHEN and CDR2 SYDVKM come from the germline V gene. The CDR3 contains 15 residues. J gave up 0 bases and V 6 bases, and 3 bases lay outside the gene matches. The chain's CDR3 is CASSQGLADQETQYF. CDR3 DNA: TGTGCCAGCAGCCAGGGACTAGCGGACCAAGAGACCCAGTACTTC.

The chain employs TRBV18 and TRBJ1-1, with 7 bases matching TRBD1. V trimming: 1 base; J trimming: 3 bases; junction bases outside the gene matches: 2. The CDR3 length is 14 residues. Germline V gene data show CDR1 as KGHSH and CDR2 as LQKENI. Here the CDR3 DNA reads TGTGCCAGCTCACCACGCAGGGGGGACACTGAAGCTTTCTTT. This codes for CASSPRRGDTEAFF.

CDR3 in amino acids: CASSSGTVNSPLHF. The CDR3 nucleotides read TGTGCCAGCAGCTCCGGGACAGTTAATTCACCCCTCCACTTT. The V and J genes are TRBV5-4 and TRBJ1-6, with 7 bases lining up with TRBD1. The V gene end was trimmed by 3 bases and the J gene end by 6 bases; junction bases not matched to a gene: 3. Germline V lookup: CDR1 SGHNT, CDR2 YYREEE (reference sequence). This CDR3 is 14 amino acids long. Full variable domain (rest looked up from reference TRBV5-4 and TRBJ1-6): ETGVTQSPTHLIKTRGQQVTLRCSSQSGHNTVSWYQQALGQGPQFIFQYYREEENGRGNFPPRFSGLQFPNYSSELNVNALELDDSALYLCASSSGTVNSPLHFGNGTRLTVT.

This clone occurred once. The chain uses TRBV27 and TRBJ1-2; D is possibly TRBD1 (5 bases). In germline, CDR1 is MNHEY, CDR2 SMNVEV (reference sequence). CDR3 size: 15 residues. Trimming cost V 5 bases and J 4 bases, with 17 bases left between them. CDR3 sequence: CASSADSGNTYGYTF. The CDR3, as DNA: TGTGCCAGCAGTGCCGATTCAGGGAATACCTATGGCTACACCTTC.

This rearrangement joins TRBV18 to TRBJ2-5, with TRBD1 matching 10 bases. Unmatched junction bases numbered 2, after V lost 0 bases and J lost 1 base. The CDR3 length is 16 residues. The V gene's germline CDR1 is KGHSH and CDR2 LQKENI. CDR3 DNA sequence: TGTGCCAGCTCACCACCGACAGGGGGCTTCCAAGAGACCCAGTACTTC. Translating gives CASSPPTGGFQETQYF.

V usage is TRBV7-9 and J usage is TRBJ1-1; D is undetermined. The CDR3 runs 15 residues. Germline V gene sequence: CDR1 SEHNR, CDR2 FQNEAQ (reference sequence). Trimming removed 5 bases at V and 1 base at J, with 14 bases between. The CDR3 nucleotides read TGTGCCAGCAGCCCTTGGAGGCGTGAGAACACTGAAGCTTTCTTT. This codes for CASSPWRRENTEAFF.

This chain uses TRBV3-1 (or the pseudogene TRBV3-2) with TRBJ2-1; no clear D gene. Germline values: CDR1 LGHDT, CDR2 YNNKEL (reference sequence). The CDR3 loop spans 12 amino acids. V gave up 1 base and J gave up 8 bases, with 6 bases separating them. The CDR3 DNA reads TGTGCCAGCAGCCAAGGCCAGGATGAGCAGTTCTTC. Translating it yields CASSQGQDEQFF.